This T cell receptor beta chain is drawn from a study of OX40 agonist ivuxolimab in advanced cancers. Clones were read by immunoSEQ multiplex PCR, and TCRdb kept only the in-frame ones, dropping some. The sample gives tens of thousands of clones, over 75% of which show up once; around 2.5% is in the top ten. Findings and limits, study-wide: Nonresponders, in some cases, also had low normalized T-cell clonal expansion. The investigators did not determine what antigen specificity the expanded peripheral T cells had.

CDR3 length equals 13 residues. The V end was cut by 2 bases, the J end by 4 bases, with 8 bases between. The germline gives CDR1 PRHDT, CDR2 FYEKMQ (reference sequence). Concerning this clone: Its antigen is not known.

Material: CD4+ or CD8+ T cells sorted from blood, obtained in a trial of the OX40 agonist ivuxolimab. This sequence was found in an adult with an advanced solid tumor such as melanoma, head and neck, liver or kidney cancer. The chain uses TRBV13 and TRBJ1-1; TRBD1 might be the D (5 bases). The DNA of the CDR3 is TGTGCCAGCAGCTTATCAGGGATCACTGAAGCTTTCTTT. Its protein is CASSLSGITEAFF.